The next 20 T cell receptor beta chains were all read from a single sample in a study of blood T cells in healthy people across ages. With a J-beta primer mix and a sample-barcoded 5' primer, a second PCR ran roughly 6 to 12 cycles. TCRdb itself ran the 5' RACE reads through MiXCR, one entry per CDR3 protein. The sample carries hundreds of thousands of distinct CDR3 sequences, roughly 50% recorded once. Source material: blood. The receptors come from a man aged 55 to 70 in good health.

The chain recombines TRBV7-6 with TRBJ2-7; possible D gene TRBD1, 6 bases. V was pared by 5 bases and J by 4 bases, with 12 bases between. This CDR3 has 13 residues. Germline V lookup: CDR1 SGHVS, CDR2 FNYEAQ. The CDR3 sequence is CASSAQGGYEQYF. Here the CDR3 DNA reads TGTGCCAGCAGCGCACAAGGGGGTTACGAGCAGTACTTC.

The chain employs TRBV12-3 or TRBV12-4 and TRBJ2-7; 10 positions agree with TRBD2. The CDR3 loop spans 15 amino acids. Trimming cost V 2 bases and J 2 bases; bases outside gene matches: 3. The CDR3 coding sequence is TGTGCCAGCAGTTTACACGGGACTAGCGCCTACGAGCAGTACTTC. Its protein is CASSLHGTSAYEQYF.

This clonotype was observed a handful of times. The CDR3 loop reads CASSQPGQRTYGYTF. CDR3 DNA sequence: TGCGCCAGCAGCCAGCCGGGACAGAGAACCTATGGCTACACCTTC. The rearrangement uses TRBV4-1 and TRBJ1-2; 7 bases align to TRBD1. The CDR3 has 15 residues. Germline CDR1 and CDR2: MGHRA and YSYEKL. The V gene end was trimmed by 3 bases and the J gene end by 4 bases; junction bases not matched to a gene: 8.

This sequence joins TRBV6-5 and TRBJ2-5, with D perhaps matching TRBD1 (6 bases). The V end lost 4 bases, the J end lost 4 bases, and 13 bases lay between the germline ends. The CDR3 has 14 amino acids. From germline, CDR1 is MNHEY and CDR2 SVGAGI. This chain's CDR3 is CASSWVRGSETQYF. CDR3 DNA sequence: TGTGCCAGCAGTTGGGTCAGGGGATCAGAGACCCAGTACTTC.

V and J are TRBV19 and TRBJ2-3; TRBD2 matches 7 bases. Looked up from germline, CDR1 is LNHDA and CDR2 is SQIVND (reference sequence). V was pared by 3 bases and J by 1 base, with 7 bases of the junction left unmatched. The CDR3 loop spans 16 amino acids. The CDR3 sequence is CASSILPRGGTDTQYF. CDR3 in DNA: TGTGCCAGTAGTATCCTCCCTCGGGGGGGCACAGATACGCAGTATTTT.

The genes are TRBV10-3 and TRBJ2-1; 13 positions agree with TRBD2. The J call may be incorrect, as the DNA end agrees better with TRBJ2-7. The CDR3 length is 14 residues. CDR1 and CDR2 (germline): ENHRY, SYGVKD. The DNA of the CDR3 is TGTGCCATCAGTGGTCCGGGACTAGCGGGGGAGCAGTACTTC. Translating it yields CAISGPGLAGEQYF.

This clonotype has ten or more counts. This chain connects TRBV7-9 to TRBJ1-2; D not resolved. The germline V gene has CDR1 SEHNR and CDR2 FQNEAQ (reference sequence). The V end was cut by 3 bases, the J end by 1 base, with 9 bases between. This CDR3 region has 14 residues. The CDR3 spells CASSFFGNNYGYTF. The CDR3 coding sequence is TGTGCCAGCAGCTTCTTCGGGAATAACTATGGCTACACCTTC.

This chain connects TRBV6-5 to TRBJ2-7; D is possibly TRBD1 or TRBD2 (5 bases each). Trimming took off 0 bases at V and 4 bases at J, with 19 bases between the two ends. The CDR3 loop spans 17 amino acids. CDR1 and CDR2 from the germline V gene are MNHEY and SVGAGI. CDR3 sequence (DNA): TGTGCCAGCAGTTACTCGAGGGTCAGGGCTAGTCGATACGAGCAGTACTTC. This translates into CASSYSRVRASRYEQYF.

This clonotype was picked up a small number of times. The rearrangement uses TRBV13 and TRBJ2-7; the D gene is possibly TRBD2 (6 bases). The length of the CDR3 is 15 residues. Looked up from germline, CDR1 is PRHDT and CDR2 is FYEKMQ (reference sequence). V was clipped by 4 bases and J by 4 bases, with 17 bases between them. CDR3 protein: CASSSGAGEWYEQYF. DNA for the CDR3: TGTGCCAGCAGCTCGGGAGCTGGGGAGTGGTACGAGCAGTACTTC.

This clonotype was seen only a few times. This rearrangement joins TRBV21-1 to TRBJ2-5; TRBD1 reflects the table's D call only, with no check against the DNA. TRBV21-1 is recorded as a pseudogene. The CDR3 spans 14 residues. The DNA of the CDR3 is TGTGCCAGCAGCACCCGGGACAGGGAAGAGACCCAGTACTTC. Protein product: CASSTRDREETQYF.

The chain has TRBV4-2 and TRBJ2-3, with 12 nucleotides matching TRBD2. V shed 1 base and J 4 bases; nucleotides not matched to a gene: 3. The CDR3 extends over 16 amino acids. CDR1 and CDR2 (germline): LGHNA, YNFKEQ. The CDR3 DNA is TGTGCCAGCAGCCAAGTACTAGCGGGGGGTGCAGATACGCAGTATTTT. Its protein is CASSQVLAGGADTQYF.

The chain recombines TRBV4-2 with TRBJ2-1; 8 bases fit TRBD2. V was clipped by 2 bases and J by 4 bases; unmatched bases: 4. Per germline, CDR1 LGHNA and CDR2 YNFKEQ. The CDR3 is made up of 15 amino acids. CDR3 nucleotides: TGTGCCAGCAGCCAACGGGGGGGCCCGTACAATGAGCAGTTCTTC. Its translation: CASSQRGGPYNEQFF.

This clonotype was observed a few times. The chain recombines TRBV20-1 with TRBJ2-5, with TRBD1 identical over 12 bases. The CDR3 length is 14 residues. CDR1 DFQATT and CDR2 SNEGSKA come from the germline V gene (reference sequence). Losses at the gene ends were 6 bases for V and 4 bases for J; bases not matched to a gene: 6. CDR3 nucleotides: TGCAGTGCAAGGGACAGGGGGCTATTAGAGACCCAGTACTTC. Translated, it gives CSARDRGLLETQYF.

This clonotype showed up just a few times. The V and J genes are TRBV29-1 and TRBJ2-6; D possibly corresponds to TRBD2 (5 bases). Germline-derived CDR1 and CDR2 are SQVTM and ANQGSEA. The ends were cut back, 5 bases at V and 0 bases at J, with 11 bases in the middle. This CDR3 is built from 15 residues. For the CDR3, the DNA is TGCAGCGTTAGAGGGCCAACCTCTGGGGCCAACGTCCTGACTTTC. This encodes CSVRGPTSGANVLTF. The complete variable domain, with remaining parts taken from reference TRBV29-1 and TRBJ2-6, reads SAVISQKPSRDICQRGTSLTIQCQVDSQVTMMFWYRQQPGQSLTLIATANQGSEATYESGFVIDKFPISRPNLTFSTLTVSNMSPEDSSIYLCSVRGPTSGANVLTFGAGSRLTVL.

J is TRBJ2-4 and V is TRBV27; 7 bases align to TRBD1. The closer fit of TRBJ2-7 to the DNA end suggests the J call may be wrong. The CDR3 spans 15 residues. The V gene's germline CDR1 is MNHEY and CDR2 SMNVEV (reference sequence). In DNA form, the CDR3 reads TGTGCCAGCAGTTCGAGACAGGGTTGGGGAAGCGAGCAGTACTTC. It encodes CASSSRQGWGSEQYF.

This clonotype was seen more than once but under ten times. The chain links TRBV4-2 to TRBJ1-5; 9 bases agree with TRBD1. Trimming removed 3 bases from V and 9 bases from J; junction bases left unmatched: 9. The CDR3 is 15 amino acids. Germline V gene lookup returns CDR1 LGHNA and CDR2 YNFKEQ. The CDR3 protein is CASSQGDRDDRPQHF. The CDR3 coding sequence is TGTGCCAGCAGCCAGGGGGACAGGGATGATCGGCCCCAGCATTTT.

This clonotype has ten or more counts. The V call is TRBV20-1, the J call TRBJ1-2; 9 bases agree with TRBD1. CDR3 length: 15 amino acids. CDR1 and CDR2 from the germline V gene are DFQATT and SNEGSKA (reference sequence). The ends lost 1 base at V and 6 bases at J; junction bases unmatched: 9. CDR3 amino acids: CSARARDRAGDGYTF. DNA for the CDR3: TGCAGTGCTAGAGCTCGGGACAGGGCCGGCGATGGCTACACCTTC.

This clonotype was counted between two and nine times. Just one base apart from a much larger clone, this may be a read error. The gene calls are TRBV5-5 and TRBJ2-1; TRBD1 agrees at 9 bases. Germline V CDR1 and CDR2: SGHKS, YYEKEE (reference sequence). The CDR3 consists of 15 residues. The CDR3 region is CAGSLRGQGNNEQFF. CDR3 DNA sequence: TGTGCCGGCAGCTTGCGGGGACAGGGTAACAATGAGCAGTTCTTC. The full variable domain, completed using reference TRBV5-5 and TRBJ2-1, is DAGVTQSPTHLIKTRGQQVTLRCSPISGHKSVSWYQQVLGQGPQFIFQYYEKEERGRGNFPDRFSARQFPNYSSELNVNALLLGDSALYLCAGSLRGQGNNEQFFGPGTRLTVL.

This clonotype has only a few counts. The gene calls are TRBV25-1 and TRBJ2-1; TRBD1 agrees at 9 bases. The CDR3 is 15 residues long. Per the germline V gene, CDR1 is MGHDK and CDR2 is SYGVNS. The ends lost 2 bases at V and 6 bases at J; junction bases unmatched: 5. CDR3 DNA sequence: TGTGCCAGCAGTGAAAATACAGGGGGCCTCAATGAGCAGTTCTTC. Its translation is CASSENTGGLNEQFF.

There are a few counts of this clonotype. The chain recombines TRBV7-2 with TRBJ2-7; D is undetermined. The CDR3 has 15 residues. V was clipped by 4 bases and J by 7 bases, with 20 bases between them. Germline V gene lookup returns CDR1 SGHTA and CDR2 FQGNSA. Written as DNA, the CDR3 is TGTGCCAGCAGCTCGGTCCTGCTGACTGCTGGGGAGCAGTACTTC. Its protein product is CASSSVLLTAGEQYF.